Sequencing of this TCR beta chain was carried out in a study of cytomegalovirus exposure and HLA in healthy donors. Across the whole study: There were around 390 genotyped donors. Of these, roughly 80% fell in the genetic ancestry cluster associated with self-reported Caucasian donors. Study outcomes and limitations: The presence/absence work took it that sequencing depth was about the same across donors. Most observed TCR sequences were rare, whereas some public TCRs were detected in many donors. Exclusion applied to some V segments, including TRBV6-2 and TRBV6-3, as they were indistinguishable.

This clone was counted a single time. Its antigen is not identified. With 0 bases removed from V and 9 bases from J, the gap between germline ends came to 6 bases. The CDR3 is 13 amino acids. Germline CDR1 MRHNA, CDR2 SNTAGT. The PCR ran on 60 Vbeta and 13 Jbeta primers. The repertoire was sequenced with immunoSEQ multiplex PCR; TCRdb's copy has only in-frame clones and lacks some. Among over 70,000 clones, over 70% were seen once, and the ten largest hold 20% to 25%. Sequenced material: PBMCs. The rearrangement uses TRBV6-4 and TRBJ1-6, with a tentative D call TRBD1 (6 bases). This receptor was identified in a woman aged 45-65 years in good health and CMV-seropositive. The CDR3 reads CASSDSRGSPLHF. CDR3 sequence (DNA): TGTGCCAGCAGTGACTCCAGGGGTTCACCCCTCCACTTT.